The clone carrying this T cell receptor gamma chain has more than one count but fewer than ten. Its antigen is still unknown. The record originates from a study of Vδ1+ human thymocytes. The germline V gene has CDR1 EGSNGY and CDR2 YDSYNSKV. V dropped 3 bases and J dropped 8; count of bases not matched to a gene: 13. CDR3 length equals 14 residues. Findings and caveats of the study: Thymic delta-chain repertoires held around 20% Vdelta2 sequences and few Vdelta3, despite high sort purity. Thymic TRG and TRD repertoires appeared highly polyclonal. Bulk repertoire data may be misinterpreted because of unexpected Vdelta2 sequences.

The template was reverse-transcribed extracted RNA. CDR3 amplicons came from multiplex PCR with pooled V-gene forward and constant-region reverse primers. TCRdb called clones anew from the multiplex PCR reads with CATT. The sample lists tens of thousands of gamma-chain clones; around 18% were seen once. The sample taken for sequencing was Vdelta1+ gamma-delta thymocytes from the thymus. Documented subset: FACS-sorted CD3+ TCRalphabeta- TCRVdelta1+ TCRVdelta2- thymocytes. The sequence was obtained from a boy under three years old who had congenital heart surgery. The V and J genes are TRGV2 and TRGJ1 or TRGJ2. The CDR3, as DNA: TGTGCCACCTGGGACTCCCCGCGGGGGGATAAGAAACTCTTT. This encodes CATWDSPRGDKKLF.